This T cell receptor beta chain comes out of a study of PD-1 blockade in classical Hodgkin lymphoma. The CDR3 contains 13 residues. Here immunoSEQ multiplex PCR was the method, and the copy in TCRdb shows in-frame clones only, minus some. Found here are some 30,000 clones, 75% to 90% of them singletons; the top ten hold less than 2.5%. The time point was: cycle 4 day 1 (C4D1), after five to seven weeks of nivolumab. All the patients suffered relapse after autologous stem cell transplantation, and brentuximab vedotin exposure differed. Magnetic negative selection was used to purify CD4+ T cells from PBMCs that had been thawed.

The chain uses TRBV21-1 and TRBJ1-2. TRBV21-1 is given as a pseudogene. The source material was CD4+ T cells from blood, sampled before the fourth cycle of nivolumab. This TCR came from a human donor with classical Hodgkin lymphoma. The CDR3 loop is CASSRGTLYGYTF. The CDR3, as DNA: TGTGCCAGCAGCCGGGGCACCCTTTATGGCTACACCTTC.